This T cell receptor beta chain was identified during a study of response to subunit inactivated influenza vaccine. TCRdb recomputed calls from the RT-PCR reads with MiXCR, one row per CDR3 protein. The sample carries under 750,000 distinct CDR3 sequences, roughly 12% recorded once. This clonotype has a handful of counts. V was clipped by 1 base and J by 6 bases, with 9 bases between them. The germline V gene has CDR1 DFQATT and CDR2 SNEGSKA (reference sequence). The CDR3 is 12 amino acids. This rearrangement joins TRBV20-1 to TRBJ1-1; D uncertain. Sample: PBMCs from blood, taken on the day of vaccination. The sequence derives from a man aged 45-65 years who received an inactivated influenza vaccine. In nucleotides, the CDR3 is TGCAGTGCTAGAGCGGGCTTCGCTGAAGCTTTCTTT. It codes for CSARAGFAEAFF.